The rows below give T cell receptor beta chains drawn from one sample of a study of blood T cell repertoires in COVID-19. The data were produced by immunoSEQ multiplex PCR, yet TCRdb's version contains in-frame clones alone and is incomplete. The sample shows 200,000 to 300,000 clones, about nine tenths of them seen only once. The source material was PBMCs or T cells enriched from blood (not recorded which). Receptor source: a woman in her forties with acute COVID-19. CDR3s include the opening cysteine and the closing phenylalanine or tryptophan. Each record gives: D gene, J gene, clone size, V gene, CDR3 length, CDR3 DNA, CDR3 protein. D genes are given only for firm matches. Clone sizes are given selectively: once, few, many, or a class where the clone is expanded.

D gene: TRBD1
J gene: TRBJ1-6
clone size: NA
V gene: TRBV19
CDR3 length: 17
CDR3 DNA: TGTGCCAGTAGTATAGCAGGGCCGACAGGGGCGGCTTCACCCCTCCACTTT
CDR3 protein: CASSIAGPTGAASPLHF

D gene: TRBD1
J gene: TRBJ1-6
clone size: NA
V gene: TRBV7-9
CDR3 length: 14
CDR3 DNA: TGTGCCAGCAGCAAAGGGACAGGGAGCTCACCCCTCCACTTT
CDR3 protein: CASSKGTGSSPLHF

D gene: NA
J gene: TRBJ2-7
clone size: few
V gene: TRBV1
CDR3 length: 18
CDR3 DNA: TGCACCAGCAGCCGAGAACCGGGACTAGCGGGGGTCTCCTACGAGCAGTACTTC
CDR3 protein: CTSSREPGLAGVSYEQYF

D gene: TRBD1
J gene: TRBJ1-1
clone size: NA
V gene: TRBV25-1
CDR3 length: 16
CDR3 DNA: TGTGCCAGCAGTGCCTCCGGGACAGGGGTGAGAACTGAAGCTTTCTTT
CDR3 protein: CASSASGTGVRTEAFF

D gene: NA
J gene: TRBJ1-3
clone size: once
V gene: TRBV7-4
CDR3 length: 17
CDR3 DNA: TGTGCCAGCGGCCCATTATCCCGGCAGGGCTCTGGAAACACCATATATTTT
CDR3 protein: CASGPLSRQGSGNTIYF

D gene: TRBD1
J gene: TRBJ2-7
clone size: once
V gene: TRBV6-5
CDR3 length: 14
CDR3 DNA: TGTGCCAGCAAACCACGACAGGGGGTCTACGAGCAGTACTTC
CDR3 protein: CASKPRQGVYEQYF

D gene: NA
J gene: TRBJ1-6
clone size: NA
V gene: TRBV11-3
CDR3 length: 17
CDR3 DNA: TGTGCCAGCAGCTTAGGGCCAAGAGGGATGCATAATTCACCCCTCCACTTT
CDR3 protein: CASSLGPRGMHNSPLHF

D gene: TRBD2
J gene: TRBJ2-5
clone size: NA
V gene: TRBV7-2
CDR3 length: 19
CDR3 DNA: TGTGCCAGCAGCTTAGACAGCAGGGTCGGGAGGCCTCTGGGCTGGACCCAGTACTTC
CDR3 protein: CASSLDSRVGRPLGWTQYF

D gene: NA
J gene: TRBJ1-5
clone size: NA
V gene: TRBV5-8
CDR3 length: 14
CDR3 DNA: TGTGCCAGCAGCTATGACACCCGCAATCAGCCCCAGCATTTT
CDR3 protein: CASSYDTRNQPQHF

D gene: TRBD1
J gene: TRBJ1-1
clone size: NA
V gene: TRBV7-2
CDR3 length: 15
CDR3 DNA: TGTGCCAGCAGCCCTAGACAGGGCTTGAACACTGAAGCTTTCTTT
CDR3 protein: CASSPRQGLNTEAFF

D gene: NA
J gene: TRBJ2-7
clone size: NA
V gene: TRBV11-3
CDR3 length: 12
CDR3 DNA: TGTGCCATACCCCCGCGCCAATTCGAGCAGTACTTC
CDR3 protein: CAIPPRQFEQYF

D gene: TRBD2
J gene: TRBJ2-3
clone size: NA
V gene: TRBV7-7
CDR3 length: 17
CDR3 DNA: TGTGCTAGCAGCTCACCTGGGACTAGCTTTCGGCCAGATACGCAGTATTTT
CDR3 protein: CASSSPGTSFRPDTQYF

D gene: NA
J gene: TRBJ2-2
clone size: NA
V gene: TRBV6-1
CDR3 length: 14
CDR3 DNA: TGTGCCAGCAGTGATTTACAGGGAGCCGGGGAGCTGTTTTTT
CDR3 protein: CASSDLQGAGELFF

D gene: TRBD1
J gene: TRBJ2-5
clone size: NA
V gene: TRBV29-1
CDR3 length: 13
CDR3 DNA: TGCAGCGTTCTACAGGGGGTCCAAGAGACCCAGTACTTC
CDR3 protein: CSVLQGVQETQYF

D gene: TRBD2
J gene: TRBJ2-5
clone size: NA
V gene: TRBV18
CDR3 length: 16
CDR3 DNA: TGTGCCAGCTCACCACAAACCCAACTAGCGAGCGAGACCCAGTACTTC
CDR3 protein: CASSPQTQLASETQYF

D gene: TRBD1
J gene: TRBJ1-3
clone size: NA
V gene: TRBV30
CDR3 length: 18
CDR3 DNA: TGTGCCTGGAGTTCCACGGACAGGGGGTTATCCGCTGGAAACACCATATATTTT
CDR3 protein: CAWSSTDRGLSAGNTIYF

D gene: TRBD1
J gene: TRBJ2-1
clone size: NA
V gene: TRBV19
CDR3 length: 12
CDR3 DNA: TGTGCCAGTAGTAGGACAGGGAATGAGCAGTTCTTC
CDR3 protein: CASSRTGNEQFF